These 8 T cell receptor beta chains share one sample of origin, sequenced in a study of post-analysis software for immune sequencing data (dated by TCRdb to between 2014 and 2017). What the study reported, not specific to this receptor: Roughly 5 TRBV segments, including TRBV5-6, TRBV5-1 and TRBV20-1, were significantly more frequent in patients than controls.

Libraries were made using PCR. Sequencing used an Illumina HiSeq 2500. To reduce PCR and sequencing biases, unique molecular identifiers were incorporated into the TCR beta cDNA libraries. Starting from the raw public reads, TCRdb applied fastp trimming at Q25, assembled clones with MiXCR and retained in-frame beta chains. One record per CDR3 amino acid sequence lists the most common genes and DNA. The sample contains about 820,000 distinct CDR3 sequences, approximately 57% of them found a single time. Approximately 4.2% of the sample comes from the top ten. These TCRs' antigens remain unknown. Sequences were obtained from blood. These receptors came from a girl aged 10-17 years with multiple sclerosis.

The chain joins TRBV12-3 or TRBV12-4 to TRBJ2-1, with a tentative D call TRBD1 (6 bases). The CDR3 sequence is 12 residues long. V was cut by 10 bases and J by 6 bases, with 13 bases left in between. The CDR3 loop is CATGKGVNEQFF. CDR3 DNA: TGTGCCACCGGGAAGGGGGTCAATGAGCAGTTCTTC.

As DNA, the CDR3 is TGTGCCAGCAGCGAGGGGGCAAGGCTAGCGGGATACACAGATACGCAGTATTTT. Amino acid sequence: CASSEGARLAGYTDTQYF. The rearrangement joins TRBV9 to TRBJ2-3, with 9 bases that match TRBD2. In germline, CDR1 is SGDLS, CDR2 YYNGEE. After removal of 3 bases from V and 2 bases from J, the junction contained 13 bases not matched to a gene. The CDR3 runs 18 residues.

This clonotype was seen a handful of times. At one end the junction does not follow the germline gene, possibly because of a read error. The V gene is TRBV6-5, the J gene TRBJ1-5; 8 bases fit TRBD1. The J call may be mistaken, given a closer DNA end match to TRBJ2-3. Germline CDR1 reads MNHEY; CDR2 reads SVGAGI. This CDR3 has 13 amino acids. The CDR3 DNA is TGTGAATCCAGGACAGGGAGCAGAGATACGCAGTATTTT. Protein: CESRTGSRDTQYF.

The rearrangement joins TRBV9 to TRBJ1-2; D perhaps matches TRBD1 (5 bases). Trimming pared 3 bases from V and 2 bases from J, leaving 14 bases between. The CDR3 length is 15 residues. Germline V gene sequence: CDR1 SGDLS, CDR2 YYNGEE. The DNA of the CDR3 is TGTGCCAGCAGCGCGGGGGAGGGGCCCAACTATGGCTACACCTTC. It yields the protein CASSAGEGPNYGYTF.

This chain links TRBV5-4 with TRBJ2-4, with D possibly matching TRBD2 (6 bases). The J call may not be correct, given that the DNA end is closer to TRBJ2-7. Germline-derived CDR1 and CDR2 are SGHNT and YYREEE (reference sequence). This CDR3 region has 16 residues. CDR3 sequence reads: CASSLGRGLTAYEQYF. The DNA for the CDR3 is TGTGCCAGCAGCTTAGGCCGGGGACTTACCGCCTACGAGCAGTACTTC.

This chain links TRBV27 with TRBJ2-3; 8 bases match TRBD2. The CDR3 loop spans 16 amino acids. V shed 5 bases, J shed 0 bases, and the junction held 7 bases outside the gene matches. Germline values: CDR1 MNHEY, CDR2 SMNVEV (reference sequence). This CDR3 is CASSGSGVFSTDTQYF. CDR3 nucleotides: TGTGCCAGCAGTGGTAGCGGGGTGTTCAGCACAGATACGCAGTATTTT.

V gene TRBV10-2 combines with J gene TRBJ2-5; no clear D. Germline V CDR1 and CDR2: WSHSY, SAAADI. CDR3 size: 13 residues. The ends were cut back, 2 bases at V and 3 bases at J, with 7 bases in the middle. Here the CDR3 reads CASSEKAEETQYF. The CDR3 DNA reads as TGCGCCAGCAGTGAGAAGGCAGAAGAGACCCAGTACTTC.

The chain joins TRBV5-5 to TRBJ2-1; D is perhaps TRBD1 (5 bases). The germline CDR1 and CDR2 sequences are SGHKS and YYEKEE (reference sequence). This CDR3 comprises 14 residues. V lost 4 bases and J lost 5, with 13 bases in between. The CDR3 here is CASSPRAAHNEQFF. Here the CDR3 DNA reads TGTGCCAGCAGCCCCAGGGCGGCACACAATGAGCAGTTCTTC.